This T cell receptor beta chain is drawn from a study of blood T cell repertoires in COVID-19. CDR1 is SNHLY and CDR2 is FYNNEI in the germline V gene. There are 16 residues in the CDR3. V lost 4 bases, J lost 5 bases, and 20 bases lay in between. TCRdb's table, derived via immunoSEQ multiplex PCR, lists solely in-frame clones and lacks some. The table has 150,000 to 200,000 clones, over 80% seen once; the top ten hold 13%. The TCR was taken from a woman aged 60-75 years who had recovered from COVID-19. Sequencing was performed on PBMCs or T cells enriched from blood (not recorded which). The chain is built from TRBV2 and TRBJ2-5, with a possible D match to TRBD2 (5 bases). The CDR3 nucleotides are TGTGCCAGCAGTGGGCGGACTGGAACATTACGGGAGACCCAGTACTTC. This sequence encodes CASSGRTGTLRETQYF.